The sequence of this TCR beta chain was determined in a study of CD8 T cells in Susac syndrome. Reverse transcription of 0.5 to 1 ug RNA was performed with random hexamers. TCRdb re-called the immunoSEQ multiplex PCR reads through MiXCR, storing one row per CDR3 protein. Here the sample spans around 170,000 distinct CDR3 sequences, approximately 94% being singletons. The V end lost 4 bases, the J end lost 2 bases, and 15 bases lay between the germline ends. CDR1 is SNHLY and CDR2 is FYNNEI in the germline V gene. The CDR3 contains 15 residues. Diagnostic criteria for definite or probable disease, in their recently defined form, were met by the patients with Susac syndrome.

The chain employs TRBV2 and TRBJ2-7; possibly TRBD2 for D (6 bases). Material: CD4+ T cells from PBMCs. This receptor was identified in a human donor with Susac syndrome. CDR3 loop: CASSVYGSSTYEQYF. CDR3 in DNA: TGTGCCAGCAGTGTCTACGGGAGTAGTACCTACGAGCAGTACTTC.